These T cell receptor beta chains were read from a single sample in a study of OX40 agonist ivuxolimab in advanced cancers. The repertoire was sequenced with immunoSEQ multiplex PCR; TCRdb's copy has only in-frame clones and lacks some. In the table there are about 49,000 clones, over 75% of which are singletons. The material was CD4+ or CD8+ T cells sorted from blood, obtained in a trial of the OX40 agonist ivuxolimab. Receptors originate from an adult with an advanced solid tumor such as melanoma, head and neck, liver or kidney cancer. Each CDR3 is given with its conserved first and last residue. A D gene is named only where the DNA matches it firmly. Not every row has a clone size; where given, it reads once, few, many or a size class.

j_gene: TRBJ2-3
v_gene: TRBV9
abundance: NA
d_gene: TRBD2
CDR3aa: CASSAHNQRERYTQYF
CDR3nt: TGTGCCAGCAGCGCCCATAACCAGCGGGAGAGGTATACGCAGTATTTT

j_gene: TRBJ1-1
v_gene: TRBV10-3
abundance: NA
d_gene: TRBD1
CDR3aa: CAISVSGQENTEAFF
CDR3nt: TGTGCCATCAGTGTGTCCGGACAGGAGAACACTGAAGCTTTCTTT

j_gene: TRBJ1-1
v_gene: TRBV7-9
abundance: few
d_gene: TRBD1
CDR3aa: CASRPETGGPTEAFF
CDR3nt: TGTGCCAGCAGACCAGAAACAGGGGGCCCGACTGAAGCTTTCTTT

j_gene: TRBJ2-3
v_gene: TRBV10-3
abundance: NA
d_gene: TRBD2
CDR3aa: CAIREGTSGSMVDTQYF
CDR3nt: TGTGCCATCAGAGAAGGGACTAGCGGGAGTATGGTAGATACGCAGTATTTT

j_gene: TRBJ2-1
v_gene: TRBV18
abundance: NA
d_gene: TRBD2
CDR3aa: CASSLELGGTYNEQFF
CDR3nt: TGTGCCAGCTCACTTGAGCTGGGAGGGACTTACAATGAGCAGTTCTTC

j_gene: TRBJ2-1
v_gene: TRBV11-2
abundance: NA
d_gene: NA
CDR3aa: CASSLVSENEQFF
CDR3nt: TGTGCCAGCAGCTTAGTCTCAGAAAATGAGCAGTTCTTC

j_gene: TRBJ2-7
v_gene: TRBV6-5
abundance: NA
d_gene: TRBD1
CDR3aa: CATWTGGSYEQYF
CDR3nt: TGTGCCACCTGGACAGGGGGCTCCTACGAGCAGTACTTC

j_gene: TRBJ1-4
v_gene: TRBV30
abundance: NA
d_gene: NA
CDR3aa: CAWAAGFGANEKLFF
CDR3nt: TGTGCCTGGGCGGCCGGGTTCGGAGCTAATGAAAAACTGTTTTTT

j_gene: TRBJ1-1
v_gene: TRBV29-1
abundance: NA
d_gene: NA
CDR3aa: CSSRRDTEAFF
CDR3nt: TGCAGCTCTAGGCGGGACACTGAAGCTTTCTTT

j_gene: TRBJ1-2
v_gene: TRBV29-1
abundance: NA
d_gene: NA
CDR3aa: CSVIEPRGYTF
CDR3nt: TGCAGCGTTATAGAACCGAGGGGCTACACCTTC

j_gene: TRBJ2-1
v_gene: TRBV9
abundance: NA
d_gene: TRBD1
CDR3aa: CASSGQGGLNEQFF
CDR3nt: TGTGCCAGCAGCGGACAGGGGGGACTAAATGAGCAGTTCTTC

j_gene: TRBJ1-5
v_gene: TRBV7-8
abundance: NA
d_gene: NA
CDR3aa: CASRLEGGGNQPQHF
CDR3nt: TGTGCCAGCAGGTTGGAGGGGGGGGGCAATCAGCCCCAGCATTTT

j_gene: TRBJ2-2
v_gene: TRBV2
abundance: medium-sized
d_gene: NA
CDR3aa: CARRDPTGELFF
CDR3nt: TGTGCCAGACGGGATCCGACCGGGGAGCTGTTTTTT

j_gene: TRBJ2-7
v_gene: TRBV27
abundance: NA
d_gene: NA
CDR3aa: CASSYSGSYEQYF
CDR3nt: TGTGCCAGCAGTTACAGCGGTTCCTACGAGCAGTACTTC

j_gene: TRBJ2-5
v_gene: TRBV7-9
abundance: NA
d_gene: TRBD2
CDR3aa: CASEDSGSWQETQYF
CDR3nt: TGTGCCAGCGAGGATAGCGGGAGTTGGCAAGAGACCCAGTACTTC

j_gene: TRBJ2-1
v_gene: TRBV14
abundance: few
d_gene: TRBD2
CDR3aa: CASTPLGGRSNEQFF
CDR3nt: TGTGCCAGCACCCCACTCGGCGGGAGGAGCAATGAGCAGTTCTTC

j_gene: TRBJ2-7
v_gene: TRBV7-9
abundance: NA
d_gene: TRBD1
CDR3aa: CASSLEGQGIWDEQYF
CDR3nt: TGTGCCAGCAGCTTAGAGGGACAGGGGATTTGGGACGAGCAGTACTTC

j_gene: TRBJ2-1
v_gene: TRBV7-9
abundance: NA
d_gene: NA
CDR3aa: CASSPGYEQFF
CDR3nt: TGTGCCAGCAGCCCGGGCTATGAGCAGTTCTTC

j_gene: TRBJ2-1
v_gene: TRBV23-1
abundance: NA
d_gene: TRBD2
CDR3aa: CASSLETSGYNEQFF
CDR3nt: TGCGCCAGCAGTCTTGAGACTAGCGGGTACAATGAGCAGTTCTTC

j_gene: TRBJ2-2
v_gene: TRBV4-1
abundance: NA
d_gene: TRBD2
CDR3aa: CASTSGLAGLVNTGELFF
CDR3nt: TGCGCCAGCACCTCGGGACTAGCGGGACTTGTGAACACCGGGGAGCTGTTTTTT

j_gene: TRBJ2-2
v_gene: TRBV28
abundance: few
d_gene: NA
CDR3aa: CATFSGELFF
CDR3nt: TGTGCCACCTTCTCCGGGGAGCTGTTTTTT

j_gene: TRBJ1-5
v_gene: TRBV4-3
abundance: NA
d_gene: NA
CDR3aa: CASSQDLRQAAGGQPQHF
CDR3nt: TGCGCCAGCAGCCAAGATCTTCGACAGGCAGCCGGGGGTCAGCCCCAGCATTTT

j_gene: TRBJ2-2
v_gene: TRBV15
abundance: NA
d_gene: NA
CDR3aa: CATSSSRLIGELFF
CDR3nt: TGTGCCACCAGCAGTTCCCGGCTGATTGGGGAGCTGTTTTTT

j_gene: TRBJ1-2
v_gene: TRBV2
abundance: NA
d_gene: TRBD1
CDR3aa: CASSGQGGGYTF
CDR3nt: TGTGCCAGCAGTGGACAGGGTGGAGGCTACACCTTC

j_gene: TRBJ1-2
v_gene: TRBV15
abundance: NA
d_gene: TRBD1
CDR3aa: CATVPGQNPYGYTF
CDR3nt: TGTGCCACGGTACCGGGACAGAACCCCTATGGCTACACCTTC

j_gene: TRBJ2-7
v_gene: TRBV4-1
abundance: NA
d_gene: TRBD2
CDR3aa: CASSQDRGSGNPNEQYF
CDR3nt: TGCGCCAGCAGCCAAGATCGTGGTAGCGGGAATCCGAACGAGCAGTACTTC

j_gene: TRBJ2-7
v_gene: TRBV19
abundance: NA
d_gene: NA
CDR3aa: CASSWATGEQYF
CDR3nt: TGTGCCAGTAGTTGGGCAACAGGCGAGCAGTACTTC

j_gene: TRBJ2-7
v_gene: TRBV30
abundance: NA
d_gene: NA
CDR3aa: CANNREEYYEQYF
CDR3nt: TGTGCCAACAACAGGGAAGAATATTACGAGCAGTACTTC

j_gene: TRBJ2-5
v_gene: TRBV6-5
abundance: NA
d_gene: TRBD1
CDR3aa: CASSHSPGQGGETQYF
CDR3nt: TGTGCCAGCAGTCACTCCCCGGGACAGGGGGGGGAGACCCAGTACTTC

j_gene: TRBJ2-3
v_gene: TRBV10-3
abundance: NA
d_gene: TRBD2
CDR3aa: CAISQTSGMSDTQYF
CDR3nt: TGTGCCATCAGTCAGACTAGCGGGATGTCAGATACGCAGTATTTT

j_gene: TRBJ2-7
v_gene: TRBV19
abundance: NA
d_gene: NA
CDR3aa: CASSIDGGAAYEQYF
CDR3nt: TGTGCCAGTAGTATAGACGGGGGCGCAGCCTACGAGCAGTACTTC

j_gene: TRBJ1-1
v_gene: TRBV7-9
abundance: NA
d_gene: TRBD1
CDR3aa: CASSLADRGPDGEAFF
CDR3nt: TGTGCCAGCAGCTTAGCGGACAGGGGGCCGGATGGTGAAGCTTTCTTT

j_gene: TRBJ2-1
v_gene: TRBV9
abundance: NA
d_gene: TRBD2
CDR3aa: CASSVTAGGLEQFF
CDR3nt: TGTGCCAGCAGCGTAACAGCGGGAGGACTGGAGCAGTTCTTC

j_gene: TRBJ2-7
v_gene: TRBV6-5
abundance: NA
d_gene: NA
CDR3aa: CASSWTVTYEQYF
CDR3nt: TGTGCCAGCAGCTGGACAGTCACCTACGAGCAGTACTTC

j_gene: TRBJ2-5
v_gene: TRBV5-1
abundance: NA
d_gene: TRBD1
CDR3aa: CASSLGTGVLETQYF
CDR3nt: TGCGCCAGCAGCTTGGGGACAGGCGTTTTAGAGACCCAGTACTTC

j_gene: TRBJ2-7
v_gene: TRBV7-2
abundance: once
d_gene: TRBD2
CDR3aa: CASSLLLAAYEQYF
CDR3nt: TGTGCCAGCAGCTTATTACTAGCGGCCTACGAGCAGTACTTC

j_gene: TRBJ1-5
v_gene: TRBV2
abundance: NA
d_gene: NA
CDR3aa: CASSTTGGFSSNQPQHF
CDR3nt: TGTGCCAGCAGTACTACCGGGGGGTTTAGTAGCAATCAGCCCCAGCATTTT

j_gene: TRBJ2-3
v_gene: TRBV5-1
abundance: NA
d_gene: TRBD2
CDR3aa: CASSSGTSGSTDTQYF
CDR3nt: TGCGCCAGCAGCTCAGGGACTAGCGGGAGCACAGATACGCAGTATTTT

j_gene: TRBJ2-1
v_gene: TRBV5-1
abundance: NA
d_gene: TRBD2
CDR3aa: CASSLATSGVYNEQFF
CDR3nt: TGCGCCAGCAGCTTGGCAACTAGCGGGGTCTACAATGAGCAGTTCTTC

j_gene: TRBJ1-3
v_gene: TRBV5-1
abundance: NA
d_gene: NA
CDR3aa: CASSDLGDGNTIYF
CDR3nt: TGCGCCAGCAGCGACCTGGGGGACGGAAACACCATATATTTT

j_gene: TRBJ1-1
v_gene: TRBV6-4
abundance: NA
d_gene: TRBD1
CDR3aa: CASSDSLQGVTEAFF
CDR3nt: TGTGCCAGCAGTGACTCGCTACAGGGGGTTACTGAAGCTTTCTTT

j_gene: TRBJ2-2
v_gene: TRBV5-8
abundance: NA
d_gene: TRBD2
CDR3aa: CASRTGTSAITGELFF
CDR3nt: TGTGCCAGCAGAACTGGGACTAGCGCTATTACCGGGGAGCTGTTTTTT

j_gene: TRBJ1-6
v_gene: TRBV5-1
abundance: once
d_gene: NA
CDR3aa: CASSRGLSNSPLHF
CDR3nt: TGCGCCAGCAGCAGGGGACTGAGTAATTCACCCCTCCACTTT

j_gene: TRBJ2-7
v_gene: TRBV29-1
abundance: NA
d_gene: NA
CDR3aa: CSVEGAGLNEQYF
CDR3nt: TGCAGCGTTGAGGGAGCAGGGTTGAACGAGCAGTACTTC

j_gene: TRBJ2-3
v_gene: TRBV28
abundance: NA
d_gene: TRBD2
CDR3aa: CASSVAGSASTDTQYF
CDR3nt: TGTGCCAGCAGTGTAGCGGGTTCCGCTAGCACAGATACGCAGTATTTT

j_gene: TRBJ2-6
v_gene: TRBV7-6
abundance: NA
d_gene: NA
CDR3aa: CASSFGASNVLTF
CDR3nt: TGTGCCAGCAGCTTCGGGGCCTCCAACGTCCTGACTTTC

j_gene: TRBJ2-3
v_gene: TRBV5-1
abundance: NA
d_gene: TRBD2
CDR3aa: CASSLVLAGVGADTQYF
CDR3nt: TGCGCCAGCAGCTTGGTGCTAGCGGGAGTAGGTGCAGATACGCAGTATTTT

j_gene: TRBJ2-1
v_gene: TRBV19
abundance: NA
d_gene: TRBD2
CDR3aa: CASIPASSGSYNEQFF
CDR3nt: TGTGCCAGTATTCCCGCCTCTAGCGGCTCCTACAATGAGCAGTTCTTC

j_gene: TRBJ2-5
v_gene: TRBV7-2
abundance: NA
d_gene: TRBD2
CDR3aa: CASSLVLAGGQEQYF
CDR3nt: TGTGCCAGCAGCTTAGTTCTAGCGGGAGGTCAAGAGCAGTACTTC

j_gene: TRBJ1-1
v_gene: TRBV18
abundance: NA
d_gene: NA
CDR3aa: CASSPGQIRMNTEAFF
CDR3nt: TGTGCCAGCTCACCCGGACAGATAAGAATGAACACTGAAGCTTTCTTT